The clone carrying this T cell receptor beta chain was seen once. This entry belongs to a study of blood T cell repertoires in COVID-19. Study as a whole: Samples came from the United States, Italy and Spain, spanning acute and convalescent COVID-19. The analysed material was cDNA or gDNA that came from T cells, B-cell-depleted T cells, or PBMCs.

In the authors' methods: Amplification of reference gene primers was used by the study to estimate nucleated cell counts. The method was immunoSEQ multiplex PCR; TCRdb's version includes in-frame clones alone and lacks a portion of them. Clonal size and the V and J genes are those of that table, whereas D and trimming came from the DNA. The sample has a few hundred thousand clones; approximately 88% are singletons. Sequencing input: peripheral blood. This clonotype was sampled from a middle-aged man with acute or convalescent COVID-19.

CDR3 in amino acids: CASSQTSEVGRGNEKLFF. Written as DNA, the CDR3 is TGTGCCAGCAGCCAAACCTCCGAGGTGGGCAGGGGTAATGAAAAACTGTTTTTT. The chain carries TRBV4-2 and TRBJ1-4, with D possibly matching TRBD1 (6 bases). The V and J ends lost 2 bases and 4 bases respectively, with 20 bases between them. Germline-derived CDR1 and CDR2 are LGHNA and YNFKEQ. CDR3 length equals 18 residues.